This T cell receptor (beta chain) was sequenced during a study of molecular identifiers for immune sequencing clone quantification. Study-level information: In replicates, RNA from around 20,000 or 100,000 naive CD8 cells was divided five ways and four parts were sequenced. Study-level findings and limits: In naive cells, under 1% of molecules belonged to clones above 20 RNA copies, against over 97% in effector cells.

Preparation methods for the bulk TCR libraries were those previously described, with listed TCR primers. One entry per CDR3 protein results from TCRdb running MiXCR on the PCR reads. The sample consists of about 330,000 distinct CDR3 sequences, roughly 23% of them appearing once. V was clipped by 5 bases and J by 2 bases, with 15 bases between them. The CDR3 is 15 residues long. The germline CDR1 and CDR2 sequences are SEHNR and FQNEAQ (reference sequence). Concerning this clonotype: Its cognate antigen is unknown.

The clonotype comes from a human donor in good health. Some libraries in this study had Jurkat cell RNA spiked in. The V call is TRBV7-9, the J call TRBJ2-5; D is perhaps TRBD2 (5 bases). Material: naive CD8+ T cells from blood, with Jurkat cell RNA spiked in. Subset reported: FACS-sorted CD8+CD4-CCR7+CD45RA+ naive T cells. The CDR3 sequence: CASSMDSRNQETQYF. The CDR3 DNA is TGTGCCAGCAGCATGGACTCGCGGAATCAAGAGACCCAGTACTTC.